The clone carrying this T cell receptor (beta chain) has only a few counts. The antigen is undetermined. The data belong to a study of vaccination and CD4 T cells after COVID-19. Across the whole study: A CEFX pool, an HIV-1 Nef pool, or else no peptide went into the control cultures.

An Oncomine TCR Beta short-read assay was used to sequence the DNA from cultured CD4+ T cells. TCRdb re-analysed the PCR reads in MiXCR, keeping a single row per CDR3 protein. The table lists roughly 8,300 distinct CDR3 sequences, around 60% of them singletons. Treatment denoted: approximately nine-day PBMC culture with coronavirus spike peptide pools or control peptides (ViraFEST assay). V was trimmed by 4 bases and J by 7 bases, leaving 16 bases between them. The germline gives CDR1 LNHNV, CDR2 YYDKDF (reference sequence). The length of the CDR3 is 15 residues. Specimen: cultured CD4+ T cells from blood, collected after SARS-CoV-2 vaccination. The source is a human donor with COVID-19. This chain joins TRBV15 and TRBJ1-4; tentative D call: TRBD1 (6 bases). The CDR3 bases are TGTGCCACCAGCAAATTGGGGGGCGTGTCTGAAAAACTGTTTTTT. Translated: CATSKLGGVSEKLFF.